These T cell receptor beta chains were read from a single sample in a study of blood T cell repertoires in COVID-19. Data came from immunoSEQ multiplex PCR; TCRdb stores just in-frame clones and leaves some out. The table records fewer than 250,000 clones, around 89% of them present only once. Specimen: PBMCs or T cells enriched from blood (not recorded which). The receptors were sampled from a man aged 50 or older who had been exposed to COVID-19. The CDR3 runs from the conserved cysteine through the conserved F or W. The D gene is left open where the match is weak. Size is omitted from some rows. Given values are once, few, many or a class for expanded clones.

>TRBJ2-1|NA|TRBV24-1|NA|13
TGTGCCACCAGTGATTTGCCTTCCAGGGGAAGGTTCTTC
CATSDLPSRGRFF
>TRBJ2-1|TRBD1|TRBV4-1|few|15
TGCGCCAGCAGCCGGGGACAGGGGGCCTGGGATGAGCAGTTCTTC
CASSRGQGAWDEQFF
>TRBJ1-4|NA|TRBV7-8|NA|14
TGTGCCAGCAGCTTCAGAACAACTAATGAAAAACTGTTTTTT
CASSFRTTNEKLFF
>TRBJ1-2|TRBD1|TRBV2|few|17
TGTGCCAGCAGGATCGACAGGGGGCGGACGGTCTTCTATGGCTACACCTTC
CASRIDRGRTVFYGYTF
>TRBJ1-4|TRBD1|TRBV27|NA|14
TGTGCCAGCGGGGGACAGGGGGCGACTGAAAAACTGTTTTTT
CASGGQGATEKLFF
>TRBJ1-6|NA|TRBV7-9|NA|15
TGTGCCAGCAGCTCATTACTCATTACTAATTCACCCCTCCACTTT
CASSSLLITNSPLHF
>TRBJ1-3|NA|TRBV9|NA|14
TGTGCCAGCAGCGTAGCCAGCTCTGGAAACACCATATATTTT
CASSVASSGNTIYF
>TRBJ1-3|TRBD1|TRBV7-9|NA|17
TGTGCCAGCAGCTCCCCGGACAGGACCTTCTCTGGAAACACCATATATTTT
CASSSPDRTFSGNTIYF
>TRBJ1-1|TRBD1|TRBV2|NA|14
TGTGCCAGCAGTTCCGGGACAGGGAACACTGAAGCTTTCTTT
CASSSGTGNTEAFF
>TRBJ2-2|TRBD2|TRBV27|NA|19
TGTGCCAGCAGATCCACGGGACTAGCGGGAGTCGGAGGCACCGGGGAGCTGTTTTTT
CASRSTGLAGVGGTGELFF
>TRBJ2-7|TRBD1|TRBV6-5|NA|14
TGTGCCAGCAGCCCCAAGGGACAGGGCTACGAGCAGTACTTC
CASSPKGQGYEQYF
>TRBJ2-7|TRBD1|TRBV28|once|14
TGTGCCAGCAGTTCCCGACAGGGGAAGTACGAGCAGTACTTC
CASSSRQGKYEQYF
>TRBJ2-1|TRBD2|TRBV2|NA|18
TGTGCCAGCAGTGAAATTGGGGTGAGCGGGGGATCCCGCAATGAGCAGTTCTTC
CASSEIGVSGGSRNEQFF
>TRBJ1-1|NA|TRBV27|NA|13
TGTGCCAGCAGTCCTGTTAGAAACACTGAAGCTTTCTTT
CASSPVRNTEAFF
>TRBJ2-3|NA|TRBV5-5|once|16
TGTGCCAGCAGCTTGGTCGGGATGGTGAGCACAGATACGCAGTATTTT
CASSLVGMVSTDTQYF
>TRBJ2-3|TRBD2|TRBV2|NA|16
TGTGCCAGCAGGGGGGGACTAGCGAGTATCTCAGATACGCAGTATTTT
CASRGGLASISDTQYF
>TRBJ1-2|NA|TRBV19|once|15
TGTGCCAGTAGTATAGGCGGGGTTGGCAACTATGGCTACACCTTC
CASSIGGVGNYGYTF
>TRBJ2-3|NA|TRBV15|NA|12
TGTGCCACCAGCCGGGGAACAGATACGCAGTATTTT
CATSRGTDTQYF
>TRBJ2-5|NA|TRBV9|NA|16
TGTGCCAGCAGCGTATTGGGTGGGCAGGGCACAGAGACCCAGTACTTC
CASSVLGGQGTETQYF
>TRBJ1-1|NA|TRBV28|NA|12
TGTGCCAGCAGTTTTCTGGTTCGGGAGGCTTTCTTT
CASSFLVREAFF
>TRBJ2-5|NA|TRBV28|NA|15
TGTGCCAGCAGTCCGTCACTGGGAGTTAGGGAGACCCAGTACTTC
CASSPSLGVRETQYF
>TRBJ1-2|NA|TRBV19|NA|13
TGTGCCAGTACCCCGGACCTCCGGGAGGGCTACACCTTC
CASTPDLREGYTF
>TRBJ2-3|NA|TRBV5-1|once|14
TGCGCCAGCAGCTTCGCATACAGCCCAGATACGCAGTATTTT
CASSFAYSPDTQYF
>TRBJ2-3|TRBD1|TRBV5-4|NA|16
TGTGCCAGCAGCCTGGAGGCGACAGGGGGGACAGATACGCAGTATTTT
CASSLEATGGTDTQYF
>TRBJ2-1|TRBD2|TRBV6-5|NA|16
TGTGCCAGCAGTTCCTGGACTAGCGGGCTGTACAATGAGCAGTTCTTC
CASSSWTSGLYNEQFF
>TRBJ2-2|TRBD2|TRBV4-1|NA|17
TGCGCCAGCAGCCAGATGGCGGGGGGCGGCTTCACCGGGGAGCTGTTTTTT
CASSQMAGGGFTGELFF
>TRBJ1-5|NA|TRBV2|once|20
TGTGCCAGCAGTGACGCGGGGCAGGGATTATCGGGTTATAGCAATCAGCCCCAGCATTTT
CASSDAGQGLSGYSNQPQHF
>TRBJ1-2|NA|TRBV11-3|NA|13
TGTGCCAGCAGCTCGCTAGGGGCCTATGGCTACACCTTC
CASSSLGAYGYTF
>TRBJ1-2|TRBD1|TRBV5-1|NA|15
TGCGCCAGCAGCCCGGGGCCAGGGGGCGCTCCTGGCTACACCTTC
CASSPGPGGAPGYTF
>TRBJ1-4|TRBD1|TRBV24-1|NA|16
TGTGCCACCAGTGACCCAGGGGGAGGCACTAATGAAAAACTGTTTTTT
CATSDPGGGTNEKLFF
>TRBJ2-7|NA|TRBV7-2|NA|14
TGTGCCAGCAGCCTTGGGTCTGACAGATACGAGCAGTACTTC
CASSLGSDRYEQYF
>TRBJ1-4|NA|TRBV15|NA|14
TGTGCCACCAGCAGAGGGGCGATGCGTGAAAAACTGTTTTTT
CATSRGAMREKLFF
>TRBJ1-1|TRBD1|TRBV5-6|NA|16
TGTGCCAGCAGCGAAACAGGGGCGCAAATGAACACTGAAGCTTTCTTT
CASSETGAQMNTEAFF
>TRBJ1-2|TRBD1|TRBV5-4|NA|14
TGTGCCAGCAGCTTTTCAGGGGGCGCGTCCGGCTACACCTTC
CASSFSGGASGYTF
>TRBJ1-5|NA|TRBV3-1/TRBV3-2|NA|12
TGTGCCAGCAGCCAACATAATCAGCCCCAGCATTTT
CASSQHNQPQHF
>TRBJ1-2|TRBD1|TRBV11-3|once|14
TGTGCCAGCAGCTTAGGACAGGGAGTGGGTGGCTACACCTTC
CASSLGQGVGGYTF
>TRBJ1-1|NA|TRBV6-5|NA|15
TGTGCCAGCAGTTACTCGCAGGGAGGAGGGACTGAAGCTTTCTTT
CASSYSQGGGTEAFF
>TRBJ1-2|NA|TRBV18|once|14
TGTGCCAGCTCACCCGGGGTAGCTAACTATGGCTACACCTTC
CASSPGVANYGYTF
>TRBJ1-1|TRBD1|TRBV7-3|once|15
TGTGCCAGCAGCCCCTCCGGGACAGCTAACACTGAAGCTTTCTTT
CASSPSGTANTEAFF
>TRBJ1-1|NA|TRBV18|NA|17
TGTGCCAGCTCACCACCGGGGGCGTTGCAGATGAACACTGAAGCTTTCTTT
CASSPPGALQMNTEAFF
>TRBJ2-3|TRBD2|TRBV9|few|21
TGTGCCAGCAGCGTAGGGGTCGAGCGGGGGAGTCATACTTGGCGGAGGAATACGCAGTATTTT
CASSVGVERGSHTWRRNTQYF
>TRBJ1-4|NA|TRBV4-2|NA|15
TGTGCCAGCAGCCAAGGAACAGGGTTTAATGAAAAACTGTTTTTT
CASSQGTGFNEKLFF
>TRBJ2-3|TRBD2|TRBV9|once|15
TGTGCCAGCAGCGTAGGCGGGAGTCACACAGATACGCAGTATTTT
CASSVGGSHTDTQYF
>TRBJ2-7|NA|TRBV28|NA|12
TGTGCCAGCAGTTTAATCTTCGGTGAGCAGTACTTC
CASSLIFGEQYF
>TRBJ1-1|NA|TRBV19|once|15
TGTGCCAGTAGTCTATTTGGGCAGGGATCCACTGAAGCTTTCTTT
CASSLFGQGSTEAFF
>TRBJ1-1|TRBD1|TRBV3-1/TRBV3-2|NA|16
TGTGCCAGCAGCCAATTTGTAGGGGGCCGGAACACTGAAGCTTTCTTT
CASSQFVGGRNTEAFF
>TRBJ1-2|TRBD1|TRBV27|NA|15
TGTGCCAGCAGTTTAAACCTCGACAGGGCGGATGGCTACACCTTC
CASSLNLDRADGYTF
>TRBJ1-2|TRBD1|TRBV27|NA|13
TGTGCCAGCAGTTGGACAGGGGACTATGGCTACACCTTC
CASSWTGDYGYTF
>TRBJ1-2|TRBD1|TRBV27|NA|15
TGTGCCAGCAGTTTATACCCGGGACAGGGGAATGGCTACACCTTC
CASSLYPGQGNGYTF
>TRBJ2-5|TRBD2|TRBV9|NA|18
TGTGCCAGCAGCGTAGGAGGGATTAGCGGGGGGGCCGGAGAGACCCAGTACTTC
CASSVGGISGGAGETQYF
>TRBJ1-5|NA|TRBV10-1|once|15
TGCGCCAGCAGTGAGCGGTCGAATAGCAATCAGCCCCAGCATTTT
CASSERSNSNQPQHF
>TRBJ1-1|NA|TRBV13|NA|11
TGTGCCAGCAGCTTAGTCAGGGAAGCTTTCTTT
CASSLVREAFF
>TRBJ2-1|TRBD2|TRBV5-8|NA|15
TGTGCCACCAGCCGCGGGGGGCCCGTGGGCGATGAGCAGTTCTTC
CATSRGGPVGDEQFF
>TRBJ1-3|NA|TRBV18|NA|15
TGTGCCAGCTCCCCAGGCGGGGGGCCAGGAAACACCATATATTTT
CASSPGGGPGNTIYF
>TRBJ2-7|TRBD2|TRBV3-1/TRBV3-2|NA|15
TGTGCCAGCAGCCTCGTGGGGACTAGCTCCTACGAGCAGTACTTC
CASSLVGTSSYEQYF
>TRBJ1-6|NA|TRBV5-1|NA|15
TGCGCCAGCAGCGAATACAGGCAGAGGAATTCACCCCTCCACTTT
CASSEYRQRNSPLHF
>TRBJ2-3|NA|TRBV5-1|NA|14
TGCGCCAGCAGCTTGGCCACCACACATGATACGCAGTATTTT
CASSLATTHDTQYF
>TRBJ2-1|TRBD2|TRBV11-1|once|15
TGTGCCAGCAGCCCCTCCCAGCGGGAGACAAGTGAGCAGTTCTTC
CASSPSQRETSEQFF
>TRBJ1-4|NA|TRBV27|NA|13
TGTGCCAGCAGTTTGATCCCCGGGGAAAAACTGTTTTTT
CASSLIPGEKLFF
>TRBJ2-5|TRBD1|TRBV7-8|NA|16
TGTGCCAGCAGCCCCGGGGACAGGGGGCGCCAAGAGACCCAGTACTTC
CASSPGDRGRQETQYF